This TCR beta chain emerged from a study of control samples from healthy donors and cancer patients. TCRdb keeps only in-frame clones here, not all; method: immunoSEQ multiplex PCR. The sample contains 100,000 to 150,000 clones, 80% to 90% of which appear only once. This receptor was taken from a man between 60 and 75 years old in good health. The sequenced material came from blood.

The CDR3 nucleotides are TGTGCCAGCAGTTCCATTTGGACAGATACGCAGTATTTT. Translated: CASSSIWTDTQYF. This chain joins TRBV6-2 or TRBV6-3 and TRBJ2-3; the D is unclear. V lost 4 bases and J 3 bases, leaving 8 bases between the germline ends. Germline-derived CDR1 and CDR2 are MNHEY and SVGEGT. CDR3 size: 13 residues.